Shown below are 24 T cell receptor beta chains from a single sample sequenced in a study of pediatric ulcerative colitis. One to two pinch biopsies were taken from the rectum during colonoscopy. This table comes from immunoSEQ multiplex PCR, and its TCRdb copy is limited to in-frame clones, with some not included. The sample has some 35,000 clones, about 81% seen once. The sequencing input was gut tissue. Receptor source: a boy under 18 with mild ulcerative colitis.

The rearrangement joins TRBV11-2 to TRBJ1-1; D is ambiguous. The ends were cut back, 4 bases at V and 5 bases at J, with 11 bases in the middle. The CDR3 runs 13 residues. Germline-derived CDR1 and CDR2 are SGHAT and FQNNGV. CDR3 nucleotides: TGTGCCAGCAGCTCCGCCTTAGGTACTGAAGCTTTCTTT. Translating gives CASSSALGTEAFF.

This chain joins TRBV5-1 and TRBJ2-3; TRBD1 matches at 7 bases. CDR1 and CDR2 (germline): SGHRS, YFSETQ. This CDR3 is 14 amino acids long. Trimming at V came to 4 bases and at J to 1 base, leaving 3 bases not matched to a gene. The DNA for the CDR3 is TGCGCCAGCAGCGTGGACAGGCGCACAGATACGCAGTATTTT. It specifies CASSVDRRTDTQYF. The variable domain in full, completed from reference TRBV5-1 and TRBJ2-3, reads KAGVTQTPRYLIKTRGQQVTLSCSPISGHRSVSWYQQTPGQGLQFLFEYFSETQRNKGNFPGRFSGRQFSNSRSEMNVSTLELGDSALYLCASSVDRRTDTQYFGPGTRLTVL.

This clone was counted a single time. V usage is TRBV29-1 and J usage is TRBJ2-1; possibly TRBD1 for D (5 bases). V was trimmed by 7 bases and J by 1 base, leaving 20 bases between them. Germline lookup yields CDR1 SQVTM and CDR2 ANQGSEA. The CDR3 is 16 amino acids. This CDR3 is CSATGPQSKSYNEQFF. As DNA, the CDR3 is TGCAGCGCAACAGGACCGCAGAGTAAATCCTACAATGAGCAGTTCTTC.

V gene TRBV7-2 combines with J gene TRBJ1-6, with TRBD1 as a possible D gene (5 bases). Germline V gene sequence: CDR1 SGHTA, CDR2 FQGNSA. With 5 bases removed from V and 2 bases from J, the gap between germline ends came to 10 bases. This CDR3 has 15 amino acids. As DNA, the CDR3 is TGTGCCAGCAGCCCCCGGGGGGCCTATAATTCACCCCTCCACTTT. This codes for CASSPRGAYNSPLHF.

This rearrangement joins TRBV2 to TRBJ2-7; weak D call: TRBD1 (5 bases). Germline V lookup: CDR1 SNHLY, CDR2 FYNNEI. The CDR3 is made up of 13 amino acids. Deletions cut 5 bases from V and 0 bases from J, with 8 bases between. Written as DNA, the CDR3 is TGTGCCAGCAGTCGGACATTCTCCTACGAGCAGTACTTC. This translates into CASSRTFSYEQYF.

The chain is built from TRBV30 and TRBJ2-3; 7 nucleotides align to TRBD2. This CDR3 spans 14 amino acids. The V gene's germline CDR1 is GTSNPN and CDR2 SVGIG (reference sequence). Losses at the gene ends were 6 bases for V and 6 bases for J; bases not matched to a gene: 12. The CDR3 loop reads CACLRGGSRDTQYF. CDR3 coding DNA: TGTGCCTGCCTGAGGGGCGGGAGCCGCGATACGCAGTATTTT.

This clone occurred a few times. The chain carries TRBV5-6 and TRBJ1-2; 7 bases match TRBD1. Per the germline V gene, CDR1 is SGHDT and CDR2 is YYEEEE. J lost 2 bases, V lost 4 bases, and 2 bases had no gene match. This CDR3 comprises 13 residues. In DNA form, the CDR3 reads TGTGCCAGCAGCCTGGGACAGAACTATGGCTACACCTTC. This encodes CASSLGQNYGYTF.

The rearrangement joins TRBV14 to TRBJ1-1, with D perhaps TRBD1 (5 bases). With 3 bases removed from V and 1 base from J, the gap between germline ends came to 21 bases. Germline assignment: CDR1 SGHDN and CDR2 FVKESK. This CDR3 has 18 residues. This CDR3 reads CASSHFGVRGGPNTEAFF. In DNA, the CDR3 is TGTGCCAGCAGCCACTTCGGGGTGAGGGGAGGCCCGAACACTGAAGCTTTCTTT.

This rearrangement joins TRBV4-1 to TRBJ2-7, with no clear D. The CDR3 extends over 15 amino acids. Deletions cut 1 base from V and 5 bases from J, with 15 bases between. CDR1 is MGHRA and CDR2 is YSYEKL in the germline V gene. The CDR3 DNA is TGCGCCAGCAGCCAAGTTTCACCCGGCAGCCACGAGCAGTACTTC. As protein: CASSQVSPGSHEQYF.

The gene calls are TRBV5-6 and TRBJ1-2; a possible D gene is TRBD1 (5 bases). CDR1 and CDR2 from the germline V gene are SGHDT and YYEEEE. V dropped 4 bases and J dropped 2 bases, with 15 bases sitting between them. The CDR3 has 15 amino acids. The CDR3 sequence is CASSPLPNRNYGYTF. The DNA of the CDR3 is TGTGCCAGCAGCCCCTTGCCTAACAGGAACTATGGCTACACCTTC.

The V and J genes are TRBV11-1 and TRBJ2-5; D perhaps matches TRBD1 (5 bases). Per the germline V gene, CDR1 is SGHAT and CDR2 is FQDESV (reference sequence). The CDR3 runs to 14 residues. The V and J ends lost 3 bases and 0 bases respectively, with 8 bases between them. CDR3 nucleotides: TGTGCCAGCAGCTTCAAGGGGAACCAAGAGACCCAGTACTTC. Translation gives CASSFKGNQETQYF.

This clone was recorded a few times. This rearrangement joins TRBV4-1 to TRBJ1-5; D is uncertain. V lost 0 bases and J lost 7, with 13 bases in between. CDR1 MGHRA and CDR2 YSYEKL come from the germline V gene. The CDR3 covers 15 residues. CDR3 region: CASSQEGGGRQPQHF. The CDR3 region has the DNA TGCGCCAGCAGCCAAGAGGGAGGCGGGCGCCAGCCCCAGCATTTT.

The chain joins TRBV29-1 to TRBJ2-1; perhaps TRBD1 as D (6 bases). Trimming removed 4 bases at V and 8 bases at J, with 15 bases between. Germline assignment: CDR1 SQVTM and CDR2 ANQGSEA. CDR3 length: 13 amino acids. Here the CDR3 DNA reads TGCAGCGTTGTTAGGGGGTCTTGGGATGAGCAGTTCTTC. Its protein is CSVVRGSWDEQFF.

The chain carries TRBV7-8 and TRBJ1-4; D gene ambiguous. The CDR3 contains 13 residues. Between the trimmed V and J ends, which lost 3 bases and 8 bases, there was a span of 10 bases. CDR1 is SGHVS, CDR2 FQNEAQ, per germline. The CDR3 region is CASSFGLGEKLFF. The CDR3 DNA sequence: TGTGCCAGCAGCTTCGGTTTGGGGGAAAAACTGTTTTTT.

V is TRBV7-9 and J is TRBJ1-1; D ambiguous. This CDR3 contains 12 residues. Between the trimmed V and J ends, which lost 3 bases and 0 bases, there was a span of 2 bases. The germline gives CDR1 SEHNR, CDR2 FQNEAQ (reference sequence). CDR3 bases: TGTGCCAGCAGCTTTATGAACACTGAAGCTTTCTTT. It encodes CASSFMNTEAFF.

V and J are TRBV7-3 and TRBJ2-7; D not certain. V shed 6 bases and J shed 0 bases, with 9 bases lying between them. CDR1 and CDR2 (germline): SGHTA, FQGTGA. The CDR3 length is 13 residues. The CDR3 loop reads CASSLGPSYEQYF. The CDR3 DNA follows: TGTGCCAGCAGTCTCGGGCCCTCCTACGAGCAGTACTTC. The full variable domain, with the rest looked up from reference TRBV7-3 and TRBJ2-7, is GAGVSQTPSNKVTEKGKYVELRCDPISGHTALYWYRQSLGQGPEFLIYFQGTGAADDSGLPNDRFFAVRPEGSVSTLKIQRTERGDSAVYLCASSLGPSYEQYFGPGTRLTVT.

The DNA of the CDR3 is TGTGCCAGCAGCTATACCGGGTCGGGAAACACTGAAGCTTTCTTT. It translates to CASSYTGSGNTEAFF. The gene calls are TRBV9 and TRBJ1-1, with D uncertain. The CDR3 loop spans 15 amino acids. V was trimmed by 4 bases and J by 2 bases, leaving 15 bases between them. The germline gives CDR1 SGDLS, CDR2 YYNGEE.

The sample holds a few counts of this clone. This chain links TRBV5-8 with TRBJ2-4; TRBD2 matches 8 bases. Germline CDR1 and CDR2: SGHTS and YDEGEE. J gave up 9 bases and V 2 bases, and 4 bases lay outside the gene matches. CDR3 size: 13 residues. As DNA, the CDR3 is TGTGCCAGCAGCTTCGGGGGGGCTGGCATTCAGTACTTC. It encodes CASSFGGAGIQYF. Full variable domain (remainder filled in from reference TRBV5-8 and TRBJ2-4): EAGVTQSPTHLIKTRGQQATLRCSPISGHTSVYWYQQALGLGLQFLLWYDEGEERNRGNFPPRFSGRQFPNYSSELNVNALELEDSALYLCASSFGGAGIQYFGAGTRLSVL.

The chain has TRBV10-3 and TRBJ1-1; D ambiguous. Germline CDR1 and CDR2: ENHRY and SYGVKD. The V end was cut by 0 bases, the J end by 1 base, with 12 bases between. This CDR3 contains 16 residues. The CDR3 is CAISESISARNTEAFF. CDR3 nucleotides: TGTGCCATCAGTGAGTCGATAAGCGCAAGGAACACTGAAGCTTTCTTT.

This chain joins TRBV28 and TRBJ2-7; D is ambiguous. CDR3 length equals 16 residues. The V and J ends lost 1 base and 1 base respectively, with 14 bases between them. Germline V gene data show CDR1 as MDHEN and CDR2 as SYDVKM. The DNA for the CDR3 is TGTGCCAGCAGTTTATCCCTATGGGCGGCGTCCTACGAGCAGTACTTC. Translation gives CASSLSLWAASYEQYF.

The chain uses TRBV15 and TRBJ2-7; tentatively, D is TRBD2 (6 bases). Per germline, CDR1 LNHNV and CDR2 YYDKDF (reference sequence). The CDR3 sequence is 14 residues long. V dropped 4 bases and J dropped 2 bases, with 12 bases sitting between them. The chain's CDR3 is CATSIKGRPYEQYF. Here the CDR3 DNA reads TGTGCCACCAGCATAAAAGGGAGGCCCTACGAGCAGTACTTC.

This clone was picked up a small number of times. The rearrangement links TRBV27 to TRBJ1-1; D gene ambiguous. Germline V CDR1 and CDR2: MNHEY, SMNVEV (reference sequence). The CDR3 is made up of 13 amino acids. V was trimmed by 2 bases and J by 1 base, leaving 5 bases between them. CDR3: CASSLIRNTEAFF. CDR3 sequence (DNA): TGTGCCAGCAGTTTAATCAGGAACACTGAAGCTTTCTTT.

The chain uses TRBV9 and TRBJ2-3; 11 bases fit TRBD2. The CDR3 length is 17 residues. With V trimmed by 0 bases and J by 2 bases, 5 bases remained unmatched. Germline CDR1 and CDR2: SGDLS and YYNGEE. The CDR3 DNA sequence: TGTGCCAGCAGCGTAGTTAGCGGGGGGGCCAACACAGATACGCAGTATTTT. Translation gives CASSVVSGGANTDTQYF.

The chain has TRBV5-1 and TRBJ2-1; TRBD1 or TRBD2 may be the D gene (5 bases each). Germline assignment: CDR1 SGHRS and CDR2 YFSETQ. The CDR3 has 14 residues. Trimming cost V 7 bases and J 0 bases, with 11 bases left between them. CDR3: CASGAGSSYNEQFF. The CDR3 region has the DNA TGCGCCAGCGGAGCAGGGAGCTCCTACAATGAGCAGTTCTTC. Variable domain in full (rest from reference TRBV5-1 and TRBJ2-1): KAGVTQTPRYLIKTRGQQVTLSCSPISGHRSVSWYQQTPGQGLQFLFEYFSETQRNKGNFPGRFSGRQFSNSRSEMNVSTLELGDSALYLCASGAGSSYNEQFFGPGTRLTVL.